The 24 T cell receptor beta chains below come from one sample, sequenced in a study of CD8 T cells in ankylosing spondylitis. Study-level results: A motif of seven or eight highly homologous TCR beta variants was seen as apparently characteristic of ankylosing spondylitis blood.

No antigen is known for these receptors. TCRdb used MiXCR to reprocess the 5' RACE reads, holding one entry per CDR3 protein. The sample gives some 240,000 distinct CDR3 sequences, about 7% of which show up once; 14% is in the top ten. Sequences were obtained from blood, either unsorted or a sorted T cell fraction (not recorded which). These receptors were obtained from a male donor with ankylosing spondylitis.

This clonotype was counted ten times or more. The V gene is TRBV18, the J gene TRBJ2-1, with 8 nucleotides matching TRBD1. The trim removed 3 bases at V and 5 bases at J, leaving 12 bases unmatched. The CDR3 is 17 amino acids. Germline CDR1 is KGHSH and CDR2 is LQKENI. The CDR3 sequence: CASSPQDGTGHHNEQFF. CDR3 nucleotide sequence: TGTGCCAGCTCACCGCAGGACGGGACAGGCCACCACAATGAGCAGTTCTTC.

At least ten counts were recorded for this clonotype. The V call is TRBV5-5, the J call TRBJ1-5; no clear D gene. The germline V and J ends were trimmed by 4 bases and 0 bases, with 5 bases remaining between them. The CDR3 has 13 amino acids. Germline V gene sequence: CDR1 SGHKS, CDR2 YYEKEE (reference sequence). The DNA of the CDR3 is TGTGCCAGCAGCGCGGATAGCAATCAGCCCCAGCATTTT. Encoded protein: CASSADSNQPQHF.

This clonotype was picked up many times. The rearrangement links TRBV7-9 to TRBJ1-6; TRBD1 aligns across 11 bases. The germline V gene encodes CDR1 SEHNR and CDR2 FQNEAQ (reference sequence). The CDR3 runs 14 residues. V was clipped by 11 bases and J by 7 bases; unmatched bases: 7. The CDR3 loop is CASRDRGTNSPLHF. CDR3 nucleotide sequence: TGTGCCTCGCGGGACAGGGGGACCAATTCACCCCTCCACTTT.

This clonotype was counted many times. The chain links TRBV20-1 to TRBJ1-2; 8 nucleotides match TRBD1. CDR1 is DFQATT and CDR2 is SNEGSKA in the germline V gene (reference sequence). The CDR3 contains 13 residues. V shed 6 bases and J 6 bases; nucleotides not matched to a gene: 9. CDR3 region: CSAPDRGLNGYTF. The CDR3 nucleotides read TGCAGTGCCCCCGACAGGGGCCTAAATGGCTACACCTTC.

The V gene is TRBV6-5, the J gene TRBJ2-2; 8 nucleotides line up with TRBD2. The CDR3 is 17 residues long. J was trimmed by 6 bases and V by 3 bases; bases with no gene match: 12. In germline, CDR1 is MNHEY, CDR2 SVGAGI. CDR3 loop: CASSYSGRGGFSGELFF. DNA of the CDR3: TGTGCCAGCAGTTATTCCGGCCGGGGGGGCTTCTCCGGGGAGCTGTTTTTT.

This clonotype was counted between two and nine times. This chain uses TRBV27 with TRBJ2-1; 8 bases agree with TRBD1. The CDR3 is 15 amino acids. The V segment lost 3 bases and the J segment 6 bases; nucleotides outside the gene matches: 7. Germline CDR1 MNHEY, CDR2 SMNVEV (reference sequence). The CDR3 DNA is TGTGCCAGCAGTTTTTGGACAGGGACTTCCAATGAGCAGTTCTTC. Translation: CASSFWTGTSNEQFF.

This clonotype was seen at least ten times. The V call is TRBV5-1, the J call TRBJ2-1; TRBD1 matches 8 bases. Germline CDR1 is SGHRS and CDR2 is YFSETQ. This CDR3 has 14 residues. J was trimmed by 5 bases and V by 5 bases; bases with no gene match: 6. This CDR3 is CASRAWTGNNEQFF. CDR3 nucleotide sequence: TGCGCCAGCAGAGCGTGGACAGGGAACAATGAGCAGTTCTTC.

V gene TRBV30 combines with J gene TRBJ2-1, with TRBD2 identical over 12 bases. Germline V lookup: CDR1 GTSNPN, CDR2 SVGIG (reference sequence). The trim removed 4 bases at V and 0 bases at J, leaving 10 bases unmatched. The CDR3 runs to 18 residues. DNA for the CDR3: TGTGCCTGGATAGGACTAGCGGGACCTCGTGCCTCCTACAATGAGCAGTTCTTC. Translated: CAWIGLAGPRASYNEQFF.

V and J are TRBV2 and TRBJ2-7; 8 positions match TRBD2. The CDR3 extends over 14 amino acids. Germline-derived CDR1 and CDR2 are SNHLY and FYNNEI. Losses at the gene ends were 6 bases for V and 1 base for J; bases not matched to a gene: 5. The CDR3 region is CASSRAGASYEQYF. For the CDR3, the DNA is TGTGCCAGCAGCCGAGCGGGAGCTTCCTACGAGCAGTACTTC.

The chain is built from TRBV11-2 and TRBJ2-1; 14 positions agree with TRBD2. The CDR3 spans 21 residues. After removal of 1 base from V and 5 bases from J, the junction contained 16 bases not matched to a gene. Per germline, CDR1 SGHAT and CDR2 FQNNGV. The CDR3 bases are TGTGCCAGCAGCTTAGTTTTTGGACTAGCGGGAGGTCCCTCTTCAGACAATGAGCAGTTCTTC. This translates into CASSLVFGLAGGPSSDNEQFF.

This chain links TRBV15 with TRBJ2-7; no clear D gene. V lost 1 base, J lost 5 bases, and 3 bases lay in between. This CDR3 has 11 residues. Germline V gives CDR1 LNHNV, CDR2 YYDKDF (reference sequence). The CDR3 bases are TGTGCCACCAGCAGAGGGGACGAGCAGTACTTC. This gives the protein CATSRGDEQYF.

The chain links TRBV27 to TRBJ2-3; 13 bases match TRBD2. The length of the CDR3 is 15 residues. J gave up 11 bases and V 5 bases, and 10 bases lay outside the gene matches. Germline-derived CDR1 and CDR2 are MNHEY and SMNVEV (reference sequence). CDR3 DNA: TGTGCCAGCAGTCCGGGGACTAGCGGGGCCAGCAAGCAGTATTTT. Its translation: CASSPGTSGASKQYF.

This clonotype was observed at least ten times. The V gene is TRBV28, the J gene TRBJ2-1, with D uncertain. The V end was cut by 3 bases, the J end by 5 bases, with 8 bases between. This CDR3 contains 13 residues. Germline loops: CDR1 MDHEN, CDR2 SYDVKM. CDR3 in DNA: TGTGCCAGCAGTTTGCTAGAAGACAATGAGCAGTTCTTC. This codes for CASSLLEDNEQFF.

The rearrangement joins TRBV6-9 to TRBJ2-7; D unresolved. Germline V gene data show CDR1 as MNHGY and CDR2 as SVAAGI. V lost 6 bases and J lost 2, with 11 bases in between. CDR3 length equals 13 residues. The CDR3 nucleotides read TGTGCCAGCAGGGTCCCATACCCCTACGAGCAGTACTTC. Its protein is CASRVPYPYEQYF.

This chain joins TRBV5-1 and TRBJ2-7; D gene uncertain. The germline V gene encodes CDR1 SGHRS and CDR2 YFSETQ. The length of the CDR3 is 15 residues. The V gene lost 5 bases and the J gene lost 1 base, with 16 bases spanning the gap. CDR3 sequence (DNA): TGCGCCAGCAGTCTGATGTATCCATTGTCCTACGAGCAGTACTTC. Translating it yields CASSLMYPLSYEQYF.

This clonotype has ten or more counts. This chain connects TRBV27 to TRBJ2-2; no definite D call. Germline V CDR1 and CDR2: MNHEY, SMNVEV (reference sequence). V lost 1 base and J 4 bases, leaving 7 bases between the germline ends. CDR3 length: 14 amino acids. CDR3 sequence reads: CASSLFFITGELFF. CDR3 coding DNA: TGTGCCAGCAGTTTATTTTTTATCACCGGGGAGCTGTTTTTT.

This clonotype was observed a few times. The chain carries TRBV9 and TRBJ2-3, with 9 bases identical to TRBD1. Trimming removed 6 bases from V and 8 bases from J; junction bases left unmatched: 10. This CDR3 region has 14 residues. Germline assignment: CDR1 SGDLS and CDR2 YYNGEE. The CDR3 region is CASTTTGGAGTQYF. The DNA of the CDR3 is TGTGCCAGCACCACCACAGGGGGCGCGGGTACGCAGTATTTT. The variable domain in full, completed from reference TRBV9 and TRBJ2-3, reads DSGVTQTPKHLITATGQRVTLRCSPRSGDLSVYWYQQSLDQGLQFLIQYYNGEERAKGNILERFSAQQFPDLHSELNLSSLELGDSALYFCASTTTGGAGTQYFGPGTRLTVL.

The chain couples TRBV7-9 to TRBJ2-5, with D maybe TRBD1 (6 bases). Between the trimmed V and J ends, which lost 5 bases and 5 bases, there was a span of 18 bases. Looked up from germline, CDR1 is SEHNR and CDR2 is FQNEAQ (reference sequence). The CDR3 runs 15 residues. The CDR3 spells CASSGHGTTSETQYF. The CDR3 DNA reads as TGTGCCAGCAGCGGCCACGGGACAACTTCGGAGACCCAGTACTTC. The full variable domain, rest sourced from reference TRBV7-9 and TRBJ2-5, is DTGVSQNPRHKITKRGQNVTFRCDPISEHNRLYWYRQTLGQGPEFLTYFQNEAQLEKSRLLSDRFSAERPKGSFSTLEIQRTEQGDSAMYLCASSGHGTTSETQYFGPGTRLLVL.

The CDR3 DNA sequence: TGTGCCAGCAGTTACTATACTCGAGGGACAGGGACCCATGATACCCAGTACTTC. Translation: CASSYYTRGTGTHDTQYF. The gene calls are TRBV6-5 and TRBJ2-5; the match to TRBD1 covers 9 bases. V shed 1 base, J shed 8 bases, and the junction held 17 bases outside the gene matches. CDR1 and CDR2 (germline): MNHEY, SVGAGI. This CDR3 has 18 residues.

In this sample, this clonotype turned up many times. This chain joins TRBV15 and TRBJ2-3; TRBD2 might be the D (6 bases). The CDR3 is 14 residues long. In germline, CDR1 is LNHNV, CDR2 YYDKDF (reference sequence). Trimming shortened V by 8 bases and J by 0 bases, and 12 bases separated the two germline ends. In nucleotides, the CDR3 is TGTGCCACCCAAGCGGGTAGTAGCACAGATACGCAGTATTTT. Its translation: CATQAGSSTDTQYF.

This clonotype was counted between two and nine times. The V and J genes are TRBV6-4 and TRBJ2-3; D is ambiguous. Germline loops: CDR1 MRHNA, CDR2 SNTAGT. The CDR3 is 15 residues long. Trimming shortened V by 4 bases and J by 0 bases, and 11 bases separated the two germline ends. The CDR3 nucleotides read TGTGCCAGCAGTGGGGGTGCTGGGAGCACAGATACGCAGTATTTT. It translates to CASSGGAGSTDTQYF.

This clonotype was recorded at least ten times. The chain joins TRBV7-9 to TRBJ1-1; possible D gene TRBD1, 6 bases. The CDR3 totals 17 residues. Trimming left V 3 bases short and J 1 base short, with 18 bases between. Germline V gene sequence: CDR1 SEHNR, CDR2 FQNEAQ (reference sequence). CDR3 amino acids: CASSFNKGEKANTEAFF. The CDR3 bases are TGTGCCAGCAGCTTCAACAAGGGGGAGAAGGCGAACACTGAAGCTTTCTTT.

This sequence joins TRBV5-1 and TRBJ1-3; D not certain. CDR1 and CDR2 (germline): SGHRS, YFSETQ. Between the trimmed V and J ends, which lost 0 bases and 4 bases, there was a span of 11 bases. The CDR3 contains 15 residues. The CDR3 DNA sequence: TGCGCCAGCAGCTTGGACGTGTACGAGGGAAACACCATATATTTT. As protein: CASSLDVYEGNTIYF.

This clonotype was counted many times. V is TRBV6-1 and J is TRBJ2-5, with TRBD2 matching 14 bases. The CDR3 totals 17 residues. Germline CDR1 reads MNHNS; CDR2 reads SASEGT. Losses at the gene ends were 0 bases for V and 6 bases for J; bases not matched to a gene: 6. In nucleotides, the CDR3 is TGTGCCAGCAGTGAAGCACGACTAGCGGGGGGGCAAAAGACCCAGTACTTC. Its translation is CASSEARLAGGQKTQYF.